These 10 T cell receptor beta chains were sequenced from one sample in a study of T cells in localized non-small cell lung cancer. Repertoires were generated with immunoSEQ multiplex PCR, while TCRdb's copy carries only in-frame clones and drops some. The sample lists tens of thousands of clones; about nine tenths were seen once. Sequences were derived from peripheral blood, sampled before any cancer treatment. The receptors were gathered from a woman aged 35-70 years with stage I lung adenocarcinoma.

The chain combines TRBV6-5 with TRBJ2-7, with 10 bases aligning to TRBD1. With V trimmed by 8 bases and J by 4 bases, 5 bases remained unmatched. Germline CDR1 MNHEY, CDR2 SVGAGI. CDR3 size: 13 residues. CDR3 in amino acids: CASGWDRGYEQYF. The CDR3 DNA reads as TGTGCCAGCGGGTGGGACAGGGGATACGAGCAGTACTTC.

This chain links TRBV27 with TRBJ1-1; D unresolved. Trimming cost V 2 bases and J 3 bases, with 10 bases left between them. Germline CDR1 and CDR2: MNHEY and SMNVEV (reference sequence). The CDR3 covers 14 residues. CDR3 region: CASSLRLQDTEAFF. CDR3 DNA sequence: TGTGCCAGCAGTTTACGGCTACAAGACACTGAAGCTTTCTTT.

The J gene is TRBJ1-1, the V gene TRBV19, with D unresolved. CDR3 length: 11 residues. Germline V gene lookup returns CDR1 LNHDA and CDR2 SQIVND (reference sequence). V was cut by 6 bases and J by 10 bases, with 12 bases left in between. The CDR3 coding sequence is TGTGCCAGTAGGTATCAAGTGACAGCTTTCTTT. It yields the protein CASRYQVTAFF.

The chain links TRBV18 to TRBJ1-2; 8 bases line up with TRBD1. The CDR3 is 13 residues long. Germline V gene lookup returns CDR1 KGHSH and CDR2 LQKENI. After removal of 5 bases from V and 5 bases from J, the junction contained 4 bases not matched to a gene. Here the CDR3 reads CASSTGQVYGYTF. CDR3 DNA sequence: TGTGCCAGCTCAACGGGACAGGTTTATGGCTACACCTTC.

The table lists this clone with a count of one. The chain joins TRBV9 to TRBJ1-2; possibly TRBD1 for D (5 bases). Germline V gene lookup returns CDR1 SGDLS and CDR2 YYNGEE. V lost 2 bases to trimming and J lost 6 bases, with 17 bases between them. This CDR3 is built from 15 residues. The CDR3 loop is CASSVRTGATDGYTF. CDR3 coding DNA: TGTGCCAGCAGCGTGCGAACAGGCGCCACGGATGGCTACACCTTC. Full variable domain (missing parts from reference TRBV9 and TRBJ1-2): DSGVTQTPKHLITATGQRVTLRCSPRSGDLSVYWYQQSLDQGLQFLIQYYNGEERAKGNILERFSAQQFPDLHSELNLSSLELGDSALYFCASSVRTGATDGYTFGSGTRLTVV.

The rearrangement uses TRBV19 and TRBJ1-2; no definite D call. CDR1 is LNHDA, CDR2 SQIVND, per germline (reference sequence). The V gene lost 1 base and the J gene lost 0 bases, with 9 bases spanning the gap. The length of the CDR3 is 15 residues. CDR3 protein: CASSIGPGTNYGYTF. The CDR3 DNA reads as TGTGCCAGTAGTATAGGGCCGGGGACTAACTATGGCTACACCTTC.

This chain joins TRBV11-3 and TRBJ2-2; 7 positions agree with TRBD1. This CDR3 is built from 18 residues. Germline CDR1 SGHNT, CDR2 YENEEA. V gave up 1 base and J gave up 5 bases; unmatched junction bases: 13. The CDR3 bases are TGTGCCAGCAGCTTAGGAGGCCGGGACAGAGTGTATACCGGGGAGCTGTTTTTT. Translating gives CASSLGGRDRVYTGELFF.

CDR3 sequence (DNA): TGCGCCAGCAGCCTAGCGGGGGGGATCTCCTACAATGAGCAGTTCTTC. Protein product: CASSLAGGISYNEQFF. The gene calls are TRBV5-1 and TRBJ2-1, with 12 bases that match TRBD2. The germline V gene has CDR1 SGHRS and CDR2 YFSETQ. Germline trimming cut 4 bases from V and 0 bases from J; bases unmatched to any gene: 2. This CDR3 has 16 residues.

J is TRBJ1-1 and V is TRBV7-9; D may be TRBD1 (6 bases). The CDR3 runs to 14 residues. V lost 5 bases, J lost 4 bases, and 14 bases lay in between. Germline assignment: CDR1 SEHNR and CDR2 FQNEAQ (reference sequence). CDR3 nucleotide sequence: TGTGCCAGCAGCGCTAGGGGGACGGGCACTGAAGCTTTCTTT. Amino acids: CASSARGTGTEAFF.

The chain uses TRBV5-1 and TRBJ1-5, with D tentatively TRBD1 (5 bases). CDR1 SGHRS and CDR2 YFSETQ come from the germline V gene. The CDR3 contains 15 residues. Trimming pared 0 bases from V and 0 bases from J, leaving 7 bases between. The CDR3 region is CASSLGQYSNQPQHF. Written as DNA, the CDR3 is TGCGCCAGCAGCTTGGGACAGTATAGCAATCAGCCCCAGCATTTT.